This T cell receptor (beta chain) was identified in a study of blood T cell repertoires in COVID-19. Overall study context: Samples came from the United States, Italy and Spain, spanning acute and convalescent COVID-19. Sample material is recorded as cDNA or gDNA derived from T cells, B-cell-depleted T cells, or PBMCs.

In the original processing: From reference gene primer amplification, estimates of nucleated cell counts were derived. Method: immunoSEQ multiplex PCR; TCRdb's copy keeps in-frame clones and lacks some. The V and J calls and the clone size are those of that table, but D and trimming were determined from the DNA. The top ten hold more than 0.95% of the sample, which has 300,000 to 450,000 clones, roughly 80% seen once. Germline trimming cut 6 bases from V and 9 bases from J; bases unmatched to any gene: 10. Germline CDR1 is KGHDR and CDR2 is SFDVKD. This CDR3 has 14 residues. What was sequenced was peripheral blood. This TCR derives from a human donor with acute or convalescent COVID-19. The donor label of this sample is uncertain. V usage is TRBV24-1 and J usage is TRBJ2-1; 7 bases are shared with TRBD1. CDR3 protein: CATSPGQTGGEQFF. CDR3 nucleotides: TGTGCCACCAGTCCGGGACAGACTGGCGGTGAGCAGTTCTTC.